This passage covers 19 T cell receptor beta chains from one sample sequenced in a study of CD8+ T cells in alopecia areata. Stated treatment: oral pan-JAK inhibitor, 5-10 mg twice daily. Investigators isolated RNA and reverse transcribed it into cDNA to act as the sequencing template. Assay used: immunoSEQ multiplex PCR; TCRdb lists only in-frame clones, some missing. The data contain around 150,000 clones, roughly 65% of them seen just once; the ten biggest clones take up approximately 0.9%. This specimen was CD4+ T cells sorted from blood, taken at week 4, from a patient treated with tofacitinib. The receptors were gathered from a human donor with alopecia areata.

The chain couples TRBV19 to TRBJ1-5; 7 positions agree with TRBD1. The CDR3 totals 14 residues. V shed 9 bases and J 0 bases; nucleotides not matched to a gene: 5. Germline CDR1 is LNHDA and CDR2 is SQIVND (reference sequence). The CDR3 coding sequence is TGTGCCAGCCTGGACAGGCATAGCAATCAGCCCCAGCATTTT. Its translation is CASLDRHSNQPQHF.

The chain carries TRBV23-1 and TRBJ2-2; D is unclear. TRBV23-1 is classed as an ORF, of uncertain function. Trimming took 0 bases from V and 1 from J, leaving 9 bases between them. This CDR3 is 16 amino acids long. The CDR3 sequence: CASSQSLGWNTGELFF. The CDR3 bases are TGCGCCAGCAGTCAATCCCTAGGGTGGAACACCGGGGAGCTGTTTTTT.

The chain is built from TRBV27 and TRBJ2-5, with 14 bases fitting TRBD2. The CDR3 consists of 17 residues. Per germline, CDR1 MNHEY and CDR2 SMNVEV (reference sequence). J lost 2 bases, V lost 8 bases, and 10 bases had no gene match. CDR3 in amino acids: CASARLAGGPVQETQYF. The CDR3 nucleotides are TGTGCCAGCGCAAGACTAGCGGGGGGGCCCGTACAAGAGACCCAGTACTTC.

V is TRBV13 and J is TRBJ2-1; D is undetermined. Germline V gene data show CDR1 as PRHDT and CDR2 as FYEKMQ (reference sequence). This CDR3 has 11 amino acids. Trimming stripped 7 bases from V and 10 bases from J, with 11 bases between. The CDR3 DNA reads TGTGCCAGCACCCGCCGTGGGGAGCAGTTCTTC. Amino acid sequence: CASTRRGEQFF.

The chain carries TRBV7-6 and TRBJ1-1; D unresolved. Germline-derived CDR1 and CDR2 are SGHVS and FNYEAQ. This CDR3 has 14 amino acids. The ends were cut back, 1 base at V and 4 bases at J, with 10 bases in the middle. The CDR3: CASSLEQFGTEAFF. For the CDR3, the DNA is TGTGCCAGCAGCTTAGAACAGTTTGGCACTGAAGCTTTCTTT.

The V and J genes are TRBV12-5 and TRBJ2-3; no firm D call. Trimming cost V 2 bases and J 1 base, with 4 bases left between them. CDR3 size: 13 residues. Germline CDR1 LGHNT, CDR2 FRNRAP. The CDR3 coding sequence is TGTGCTAGTGGTTTGACGGGCACAGATACGCAGTATTTT. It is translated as CASGLTGTDTQYF.

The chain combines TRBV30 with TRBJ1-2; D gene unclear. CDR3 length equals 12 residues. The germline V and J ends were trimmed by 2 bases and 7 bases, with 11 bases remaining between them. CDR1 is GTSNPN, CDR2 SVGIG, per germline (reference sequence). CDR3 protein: CAWSRHQRGYTF. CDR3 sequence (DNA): TGTGCCTGGAGTAGGCACCAGCGTGGCTACACCTTC.

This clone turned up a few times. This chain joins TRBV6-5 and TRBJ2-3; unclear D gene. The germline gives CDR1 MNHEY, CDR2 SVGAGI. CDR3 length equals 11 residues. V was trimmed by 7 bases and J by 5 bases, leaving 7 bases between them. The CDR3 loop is CASTSRDTQYF. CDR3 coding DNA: TGTGCCAGCACCTCGCGAGATACGCAGTATTTT.

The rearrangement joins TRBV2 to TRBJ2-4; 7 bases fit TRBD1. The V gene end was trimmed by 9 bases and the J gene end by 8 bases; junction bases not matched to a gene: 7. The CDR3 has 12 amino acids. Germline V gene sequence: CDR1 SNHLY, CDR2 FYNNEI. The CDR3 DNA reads TGTGCCAGTCGGAACAGGGGTGACATTCAGTACTTC. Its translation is CASRNRGDIQYF.

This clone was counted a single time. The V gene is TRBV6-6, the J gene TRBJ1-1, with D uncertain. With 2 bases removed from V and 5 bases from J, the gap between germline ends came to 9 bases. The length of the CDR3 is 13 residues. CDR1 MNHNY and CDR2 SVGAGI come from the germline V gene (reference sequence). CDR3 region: CASSYRVGTEAFF. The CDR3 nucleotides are TGTGCCAGCAGTTACAGGGTGGGTACTGAAGCTTTCTTT.

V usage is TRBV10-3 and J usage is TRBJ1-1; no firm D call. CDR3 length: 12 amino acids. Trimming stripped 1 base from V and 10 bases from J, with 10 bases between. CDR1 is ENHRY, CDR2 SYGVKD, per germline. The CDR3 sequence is CAISEFKGTAFF. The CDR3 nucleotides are TGTGCCATCAGTGAGTTCAAGGGTACAGCTTTCTTT.

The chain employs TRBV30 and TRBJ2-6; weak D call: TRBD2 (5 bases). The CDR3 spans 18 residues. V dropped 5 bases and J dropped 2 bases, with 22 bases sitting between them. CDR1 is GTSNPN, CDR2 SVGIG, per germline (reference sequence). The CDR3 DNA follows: TGTGCCTGGTCCCCAGCGGACGGCCGGGTGGCTGGGGCCAACGTCCTGACTTTC. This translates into CAWSPADGRVAGANVLTF.

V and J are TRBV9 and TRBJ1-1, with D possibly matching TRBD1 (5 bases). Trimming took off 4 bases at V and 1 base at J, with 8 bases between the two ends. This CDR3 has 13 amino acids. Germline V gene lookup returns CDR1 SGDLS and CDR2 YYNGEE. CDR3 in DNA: TGTGCCAGCAGCCAGGGACCGAACACTGAAGCTTTCTTT. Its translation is CASSQGPNTEAFF.

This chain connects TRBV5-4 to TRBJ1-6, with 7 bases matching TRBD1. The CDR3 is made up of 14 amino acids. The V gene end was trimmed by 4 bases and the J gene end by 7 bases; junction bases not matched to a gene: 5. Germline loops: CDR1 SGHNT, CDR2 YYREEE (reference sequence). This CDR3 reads CASSPGQANSPLHF. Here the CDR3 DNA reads TGTGCCAGCAGCCCAGGACAGGCAAATTCACCCCTCCACTTT.

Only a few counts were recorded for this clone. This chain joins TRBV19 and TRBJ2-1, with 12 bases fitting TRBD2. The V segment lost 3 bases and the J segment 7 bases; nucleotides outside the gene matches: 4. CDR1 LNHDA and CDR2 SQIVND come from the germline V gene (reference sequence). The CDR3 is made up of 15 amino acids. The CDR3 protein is CASSIGLAGGNEQFF. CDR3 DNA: TGTGCCAGTAGTATCGGGCTAGCGGGGGGGAATGAGCAGTTCTTC.

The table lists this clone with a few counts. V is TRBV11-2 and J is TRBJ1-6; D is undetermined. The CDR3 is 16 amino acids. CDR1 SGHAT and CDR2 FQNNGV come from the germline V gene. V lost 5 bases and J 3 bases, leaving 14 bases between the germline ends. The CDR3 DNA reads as TGTGCCAGCAGCCCCACCCTTCGTGGCTATAATTCACCCCTCCACTTT. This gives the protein CASSPTLRGYNSPLHF.

CDR3 loop: CSAVGQETQYF. As DNA, the CDR3 is TGCAGCGCGGTTGGTCAAGAGACCCAGTACTTC. The chain is built from TRBV20-1 and TRBJ2-5; D remains ambiguous. CDR1 DFQATT and CDR2 SNEGSKA come from the germline V gene (reference sequence). The CDR3 extends over 11 amino acids.

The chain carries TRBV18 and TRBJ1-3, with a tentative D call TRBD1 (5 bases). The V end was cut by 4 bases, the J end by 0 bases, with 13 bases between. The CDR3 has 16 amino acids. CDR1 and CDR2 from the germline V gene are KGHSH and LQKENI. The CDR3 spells CASSLPGPSSGNTIYF. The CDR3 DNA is TGTGCCAGCTCACTGCCGGGACCGAGCTCTGGAAACACCATATATTTT.

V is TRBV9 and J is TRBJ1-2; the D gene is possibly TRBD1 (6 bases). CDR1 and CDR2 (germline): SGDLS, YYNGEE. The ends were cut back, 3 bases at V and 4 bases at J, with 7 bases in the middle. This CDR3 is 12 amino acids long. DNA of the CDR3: TGTGCCAGCAGCGCGGACAGCTATGGCTACACCTTC. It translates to CASSADSYGYTF.